This T cell receptor beta chain was identified during a study of T cell responses to AZD1222 COVID-19 vaccine (dated by TCRdb to about 2021). For the study in its entirety: AZD1222 recipients given second doses at about 4 weeks or at about 12 weeks were pooled, since spike-specific TCR depth and breadth were not found to differ between the two schedules. TCR sequencing was performed for roughly 240 trial participants, of whom around 210 were given two doses of AZD1222 and around 26 were given two doses of MenACWY control vaccine. Trial participants were enrolled by age into 18-55, 56-69 and 70-plus year subgroups, with around 150, 28 and 57 TCR-sequenced participants respectively. The full study reports these points: CD4 TCRs associated with the vaccine covered the entire spike protein, and the dominant responses were in regions 160-218 and 743-854. A significant rise in spike-specific TCR breadth and depth was observed after two AZD1222 doses relative to day 0 and relative to MenACWY recipients. Only 5 to 7 AZD1222 recipients were SARS-CoV-2 seropositive at baseline, limiting conclusions about previously exposed vaccinees. Most participants were white British and females outnumbered males, and the authors suggested that clonal diversity may have been underestimated. Reportedly, close to half of the unique spike-specific TCRs recognized epitopes lying outside the regions that are mutated in the B.1.351 and B.1.1.7 variants. The 56-69-year group was small, and its depth increase did not reach significance, likely because of low power. Because no day 14 peak-response samples were available, the repertoires could be characterized only after the peak T cell response.

A remark on this clone: Its specific antigen is unknown. Base qualities are not at hand, and no much larger clone is one base apart.

The sample's time point label is to be understood as: baseline before first vaccination. Vaccinee samples came from UK trials COV001 and COV002, including a single-blind randomized controlled phase 2/3 trial of AZD1222 (ChAdOx1 nCoV-19) in healthy adults. For TCRbeta chain sequencing, PBMC samples from trial participants were taken at day 0 and at day 28 after the second dose. The CDR3 regions of human TCRbeta chains were subjected to immunosequencing. The source study handled its data this way. TCRs in the repertoires were compared against a reference library of SARS-CoV-2-specific TCRs that had been generated with the MIRA antigen-specificity platform. Breadth meant the fraction of unique TCRs that were SARS-CoV-2-associated, whereas depth meant the fraction of total T cells that were SARS-CoV-2-associated. Using the MIRA data, every spike-specific TCR was mapped to the spike region that the TCR reacted to and assigned to either a CD4 or a CD8 class. Log10-transformed breadth and depth values were compared by one-way ANOVA with Sidak's multiple comparisons tests. TCRdb provides this immuneACCESS table in a form limited to in-frame rearrangements. Some clones are lacking; in checked studies, under half of them reflect an unresolved V gene, and why the rest are absent is not known. V and J calls and clone size come straight from that table; D and trimming were deduced from the DNA. This sample comprises about 150,000 clones, 85% to 95% of them detected only once. The ten largest clonotypes hold approximately 2.3% of the sample.

The clonotype comes from an adult in good health. The source was peripheral blood, collected on day 0 of AZD1222 vaccination.

The DNA sequence follows: TGTGCCAGCAGCGATCCAAATCAGCCCCAGCATTTT. This yields the protein CASSDPNQPQHF. The sequence links TRBV7-6 to TRBJ1-5; confidence is insufficient to name the D gene. Including the terminal cysteine and phenylalanine, the CDR3 comprises 12 residues. Of all the DNA, just the CDR3 is kept, 36 bases in frame from base 1. CDR1 and CDR2 are read off the germline V gene as SGHVS and FNYEAQ. V sheds 5 bases and J sheds 4 bases, leaving 6 bases between their ends.